The rows below give T cell receptor beta chains drawn from one sample of a study of T cell clonotyping in hematopoietic cell transplantation. Profiling relied on immunoSEQ multiplex PCR, and the TCRdb table lists in-frame clones only, not all of them. The sample yields under 45,000 clones, 85% to 95% seen once. The specimen was peripheral blood mononuclear cells, collected before stem cell transplant. Source of these receptors: a man aged 40-49 years with chronic myeloid leukemia. Some clones in this sample may be carry-over from other donors' samples. CDR3s include the opening cysteine and the closing phenylalanine or tryptophan. Each record gives: CDR3 protein, CDR3 DNA, V gene, clone size, J gene, D gene. A D gene is named only where the DNA matches it firmly. Size is stated for part of the rows, as once, few or many counts, or as a class when the clone is expanded.

CDR3 protein: CASSFLSSGTGELFF
CDR3 DNA: TGTGCCAGCAGTTTTCTGTCCTCGGGCACCGGGGAGCTGTTTTTT
V gene: TRBV28
clone size: NA
J gene: TRBJ2-2
D gene: NA

CDR3 protein: CASSPRAAGELFF
CDR3 DNA: TGTGCCAGCAGCCCGAGAGCGGCCGGGGAGCTGTTTTTT
V gene: TRBV7-2
clone size: NA
J gene: TRBJ2-2
D gene: NA

CDR3 protein: CASSFTSGGPTDTQYF
CDR3 DNA: TGTGCCAGCAGCTTCACTAGCGGGGGGCCCACAGATACGCAGTATTTT
V gene: TRBV7-2
clone size: NA
J gene: TRBJ2-3
D gene: TRBD2

CDR3 protein: CSVGIHEGQFF
CDR3 DNA: TGCAGCGTCGGTATTCATGAGGGGCAGTTCTTC
V gene: TRBV29-1
clone size: NA
J gene: TRBJ2-1
D gene: NA

CDR3 protein: CASSPEGWKYEKLFF
CDR3 DNA: TGTGCCAGCAGCCCGGAAGGGTGGAAATATGAAAAACTGTTTTTT
V gene: TRBV11-3
clone size: NA
J gene: TRBJ1-4
D gene: NA

CDR3 protein: CACNQQGGYGYTF
CDR3 DNA: TGTGCCTGCAATCAACAGGGAGGGTATGGCTACACCTTC
V gene: TRBV30
clone size: NA
J gene: TRBJ1-2
D gene: NA

CDR3 protein: CASSIGGRGLYEQYF
CDR3 DNA: TGTGCCAGTAGTATCGGCGGCAGGGGACTCTACGAGCAGTACTTC
V gene: TRBV19
clone size: NA
J gene: TRBJ2-7
D gene: NA

CDR3 protein: CASSLFSGGRGDQPQHF
CDR3 DNA: TGTGCCAGCAGCTTATTCAGTGGTGGCAGGGGGGATCAGCCCCAGCATTTT
V gene: TRBV7-2
clone size: NA
J gene: TRBJ1-5
D gene: TRBD1

CDR3 protein: CASSLDSSNQPQHF
CDR3 DNA: TGTGCCAGCAGCTTGGACAGCTCCAATCAGCCCCAGCATTTT
V gene: TRBV7-9
clone size: NA
J gene: TRBJ1-5
D gene: NA

CDR3 protein: CASSLGTGNIQYF
CDR3 DNA: TGTGCCAGCAGCTTAGGGACGGGAAACATTCAGTACTTC
V gene: TRBV7-6
clone size: once
J gene: TRBJ2-4
D gene: NA

CDR3 protein: CASSLARGVGLVEQYF
CDR3 DNA: TGTGCCAGCAGCTTAGCAAGGGGGGTAGGACTGGTTGAGCAGTACTTC
V gene: TRBV7-9
clone size: NA
J gene: TRBJ2-7
D gene: NA